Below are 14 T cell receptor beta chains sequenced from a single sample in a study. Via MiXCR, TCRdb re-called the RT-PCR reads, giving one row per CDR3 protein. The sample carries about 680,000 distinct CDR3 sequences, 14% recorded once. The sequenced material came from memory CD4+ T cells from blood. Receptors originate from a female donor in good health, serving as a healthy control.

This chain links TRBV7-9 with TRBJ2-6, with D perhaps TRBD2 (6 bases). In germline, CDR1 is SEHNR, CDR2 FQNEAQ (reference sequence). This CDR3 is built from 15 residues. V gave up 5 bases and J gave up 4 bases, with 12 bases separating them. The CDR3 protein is CASSPEGGGANVLTF. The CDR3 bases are TGTGCCAGCAGCCCCGAAGGAGGGGGGGCCAACGTCCTGACTTTC.

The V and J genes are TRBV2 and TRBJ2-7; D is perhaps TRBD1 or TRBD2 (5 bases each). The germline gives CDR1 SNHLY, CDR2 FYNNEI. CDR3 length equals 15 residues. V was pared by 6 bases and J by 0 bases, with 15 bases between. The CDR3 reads CASRRDRLSSYEQYF. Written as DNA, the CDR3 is TGTGCCAGCAGACGGGACCGGTTGAGCTCCTACGAGCAGTACTTC.

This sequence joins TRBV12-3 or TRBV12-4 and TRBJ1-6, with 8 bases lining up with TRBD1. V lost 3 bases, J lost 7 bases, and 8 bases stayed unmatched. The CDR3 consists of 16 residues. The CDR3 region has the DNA TGTGCCAGCAGTTTGACAGGGGCGGGGTGGAATTCACCCCTCCACTTT. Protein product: CASSLTGAGWNSPLHF.

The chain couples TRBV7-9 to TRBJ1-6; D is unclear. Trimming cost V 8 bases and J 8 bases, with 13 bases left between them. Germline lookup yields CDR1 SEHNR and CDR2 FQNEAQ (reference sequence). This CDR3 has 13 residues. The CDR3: CASGLGSDSPLHF. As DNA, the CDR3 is TGTGCCAGCGGGCTGGGGTCGGATTCACCCCTCCACTTT.

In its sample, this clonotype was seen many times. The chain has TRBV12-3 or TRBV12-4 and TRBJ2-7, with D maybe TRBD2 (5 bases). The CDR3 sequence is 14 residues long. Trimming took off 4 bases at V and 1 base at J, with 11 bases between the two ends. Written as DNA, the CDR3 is TGTGCCAGCAGTTCCGGGGTGGTTTCCTACGAGCAGTACTTC. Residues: CASSSGVVSYEQYF.

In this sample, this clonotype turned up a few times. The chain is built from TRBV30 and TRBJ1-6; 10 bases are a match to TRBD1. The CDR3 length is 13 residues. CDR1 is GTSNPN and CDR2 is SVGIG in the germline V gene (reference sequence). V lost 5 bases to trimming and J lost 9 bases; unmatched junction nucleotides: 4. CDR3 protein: CAWGGQGFSPLHF. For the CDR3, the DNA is TGTGCCTGGGGGGGACAGGGGTTTTCACCCCTCCACTTT.

The CDR3 protein is CASSARDRLQSGNTIYF. The CDR3 DNA sequence: TGTGCCAGCAGCGCCCGGGACAGACTACAATCCGGAAACACCATATATTTT. This sequence joins TRBV7-9 and TRBJ1-3; 7 bases are a match to TRBD1. The trim removed 5 bases at V and 4 bases at J, leaving 14 bases unmatched. This CDR3 is built from 17 residues. Germline V gene lookup returns CDR1 SEHNR and CDR2 FQNEAQ (reference sequence).

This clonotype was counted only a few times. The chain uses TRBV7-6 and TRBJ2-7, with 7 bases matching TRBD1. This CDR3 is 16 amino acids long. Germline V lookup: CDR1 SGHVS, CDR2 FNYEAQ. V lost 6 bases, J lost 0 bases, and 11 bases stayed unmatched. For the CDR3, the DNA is TGTGCCAGCAGTGCGTCGGGACAGTCTACCTCCTACGAGCAGTACTTC. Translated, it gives CASSASGQSTSYEQYF.

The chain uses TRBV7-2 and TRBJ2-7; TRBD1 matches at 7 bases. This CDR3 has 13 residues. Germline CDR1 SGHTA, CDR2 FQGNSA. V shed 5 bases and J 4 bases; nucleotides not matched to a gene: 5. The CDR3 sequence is CASSNRQGYEQYF. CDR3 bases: TGTGCCAGCAGCAACAGACAGGGTTACGAGCAGTACTTC.

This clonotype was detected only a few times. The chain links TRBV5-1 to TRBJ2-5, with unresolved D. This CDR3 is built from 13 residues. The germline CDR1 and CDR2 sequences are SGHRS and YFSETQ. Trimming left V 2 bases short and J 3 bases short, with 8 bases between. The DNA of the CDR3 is TGCGCCAGCAGCTTTAGAACAGAAGAGACCCAGTACTTC. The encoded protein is CASSFRTEETQYF.

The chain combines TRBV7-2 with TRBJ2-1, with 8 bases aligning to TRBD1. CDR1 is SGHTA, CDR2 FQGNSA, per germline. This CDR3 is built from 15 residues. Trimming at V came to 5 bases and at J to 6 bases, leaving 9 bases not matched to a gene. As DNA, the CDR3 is TGTGCCAGCAGCCCTTGGACAGGGAAACGCAATGAGCAGTTCTTC. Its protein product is CASSPWTGKRNEQFF.

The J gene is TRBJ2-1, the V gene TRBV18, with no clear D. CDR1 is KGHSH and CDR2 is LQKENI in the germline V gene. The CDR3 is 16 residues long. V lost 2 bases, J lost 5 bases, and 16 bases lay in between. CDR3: CASSPEQVSRNNEQFF. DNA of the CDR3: TGTGCCAGCTCACCAGAACAAGTCTCCCGGAACAATGAGCAGTTCTTC.

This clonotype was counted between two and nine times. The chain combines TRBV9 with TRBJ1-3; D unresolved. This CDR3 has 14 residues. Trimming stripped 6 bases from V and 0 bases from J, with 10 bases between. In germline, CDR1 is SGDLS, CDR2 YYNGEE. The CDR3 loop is CASTTTDSGNTIYF. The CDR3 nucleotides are TGTGCCAGCACCACTACAGACTCTGGAAACACCATATATTTT.

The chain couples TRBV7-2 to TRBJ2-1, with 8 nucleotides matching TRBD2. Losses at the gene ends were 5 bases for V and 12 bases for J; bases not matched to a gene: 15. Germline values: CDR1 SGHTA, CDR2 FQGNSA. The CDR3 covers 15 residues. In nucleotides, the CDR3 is TGTGCCAGCAGCGTGACGCTCGGGACGGGGGGGTTGCAGTTCTTC. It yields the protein CASSVTLGTGGLQFF.